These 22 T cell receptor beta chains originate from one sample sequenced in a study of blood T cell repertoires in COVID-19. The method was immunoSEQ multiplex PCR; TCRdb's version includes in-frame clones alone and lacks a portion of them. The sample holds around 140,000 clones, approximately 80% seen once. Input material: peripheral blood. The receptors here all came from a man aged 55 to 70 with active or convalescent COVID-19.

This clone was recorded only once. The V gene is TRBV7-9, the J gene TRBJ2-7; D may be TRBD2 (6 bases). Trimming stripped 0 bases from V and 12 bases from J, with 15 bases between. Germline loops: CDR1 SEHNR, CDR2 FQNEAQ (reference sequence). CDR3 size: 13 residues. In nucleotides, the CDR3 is TGTGCCAGCAGCTTAGCGCTGCAGGAGGGTCTGTACTTC. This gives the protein CASSLALQEGLYF. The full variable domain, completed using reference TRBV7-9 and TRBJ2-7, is DTGVSQNPRHKITKRGQNVTFRCDPISEHNRLYWYRQTLGQGPEFLTYFQNEAQLEKSRLLSDRFSAERPKGSFSTLEIQRTEQGDSAMYLCASSLALQEGLYFGPGTRLTVT.

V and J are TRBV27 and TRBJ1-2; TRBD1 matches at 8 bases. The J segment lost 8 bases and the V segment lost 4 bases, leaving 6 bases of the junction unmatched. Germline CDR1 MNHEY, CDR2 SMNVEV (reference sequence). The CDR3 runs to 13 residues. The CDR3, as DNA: TGTGCCAGCAGTTCAGGGACAGGCGGGGGCTACACCTTC. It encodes CASSSGTGGGYTF.

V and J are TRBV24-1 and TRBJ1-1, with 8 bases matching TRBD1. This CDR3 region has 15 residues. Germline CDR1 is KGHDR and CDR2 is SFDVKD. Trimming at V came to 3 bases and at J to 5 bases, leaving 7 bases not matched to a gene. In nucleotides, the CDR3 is TGTGCCACCAGTGATCCGCGGCAGGGGGCTACTGAAGCTTTCTTT. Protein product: CATSDPRQGATEAFF.

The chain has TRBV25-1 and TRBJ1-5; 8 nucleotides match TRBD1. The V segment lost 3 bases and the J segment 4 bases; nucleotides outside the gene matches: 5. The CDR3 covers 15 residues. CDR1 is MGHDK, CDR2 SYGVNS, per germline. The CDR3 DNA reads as TGTGCCAGCAGTGAGAGGACAGGGATAAATCAGCCCCAGCATTTT. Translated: CASSERTGINQPQHF.

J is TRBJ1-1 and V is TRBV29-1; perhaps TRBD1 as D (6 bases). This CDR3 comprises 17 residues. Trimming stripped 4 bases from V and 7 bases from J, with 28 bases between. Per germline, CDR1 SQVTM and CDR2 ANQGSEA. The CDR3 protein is CSVASETGSFGADEAFF. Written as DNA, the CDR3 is TGCAGCGTTGCTTCAGAGACAGGCTCATTTGGCGCCGATGAAGCTTTCTTT.

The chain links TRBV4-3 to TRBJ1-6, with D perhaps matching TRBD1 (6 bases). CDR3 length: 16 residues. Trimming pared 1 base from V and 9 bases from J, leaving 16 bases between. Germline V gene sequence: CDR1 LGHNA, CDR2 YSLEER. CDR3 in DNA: TGCGCCAGCAGCCAAGGTACAGGGCGCGGGCGTTCACCCCTCCACTTT. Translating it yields CASSQGTGRGRSPLHF.

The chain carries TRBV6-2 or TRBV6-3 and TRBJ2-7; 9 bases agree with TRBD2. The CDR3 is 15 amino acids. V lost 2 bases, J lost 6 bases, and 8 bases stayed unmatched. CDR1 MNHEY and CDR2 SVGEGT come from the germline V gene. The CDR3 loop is CASSYPRGTSLEQYV. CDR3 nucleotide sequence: TGTGCCAGCAGTTACCCGAGGGGGACTAGCCTCGAGCAGTACGTC.

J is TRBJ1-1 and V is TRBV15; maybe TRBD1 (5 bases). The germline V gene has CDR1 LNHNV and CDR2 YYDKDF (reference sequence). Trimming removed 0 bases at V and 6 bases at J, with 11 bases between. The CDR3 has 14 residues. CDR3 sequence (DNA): TGTGCCACCAGCAGAGATTCAGGGTCAGCTGAAGCTTTCTTT. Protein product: CATSRDSGSAEAFF.

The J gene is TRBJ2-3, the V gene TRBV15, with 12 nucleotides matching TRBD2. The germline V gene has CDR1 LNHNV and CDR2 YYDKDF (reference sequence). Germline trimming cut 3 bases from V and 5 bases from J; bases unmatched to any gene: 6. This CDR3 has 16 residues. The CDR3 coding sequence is TGTGCCACCAGCAGGAGCCCGACTAGCGGGGGAGATACGCAGTATTTT. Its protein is CATSRSPTSGGDTQYF.

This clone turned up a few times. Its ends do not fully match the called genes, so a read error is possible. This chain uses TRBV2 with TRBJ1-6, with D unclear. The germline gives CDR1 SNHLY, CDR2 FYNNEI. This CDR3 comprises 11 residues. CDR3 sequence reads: CASSDYSPLHF. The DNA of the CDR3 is TGTGCCAGCAGTGATTATTCGCCCCTCCACTTT.

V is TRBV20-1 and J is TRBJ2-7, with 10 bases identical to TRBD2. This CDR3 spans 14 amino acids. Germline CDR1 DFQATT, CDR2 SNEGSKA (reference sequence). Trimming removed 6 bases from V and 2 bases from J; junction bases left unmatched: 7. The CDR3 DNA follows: TGCAGTGCGAGTAGCGGGGGGATTACCTACGAGCAGTACTTC. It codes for CSASSGGITYEQYF.

CDR3 in amino acids: CASRVGQSIPYGYTF. CDR3 bases: TGTGCCAGCAGGGTGGGACAGTCTATCCCCTATGGCTACACCTTC. The chain links TRBV6-5 to TRBJ1-2; 7 nucleotides match TRBD1. Losses at the gene ends were 6 bases for V and 4 bases for J; bases not matched to a gene: 11. The CDR3 extends over 15 amino acids. CDR1 and CDR2 (germline): MNHEY, SVGAGI.

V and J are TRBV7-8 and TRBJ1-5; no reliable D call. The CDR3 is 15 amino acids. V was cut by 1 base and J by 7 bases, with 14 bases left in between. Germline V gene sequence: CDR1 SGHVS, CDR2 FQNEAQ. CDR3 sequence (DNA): TGTGCCAGCAGCTTAGTAAAGGCCGGGGAACAGCCCCAGCATTTT. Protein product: CASSLVKAGEQPQHF.

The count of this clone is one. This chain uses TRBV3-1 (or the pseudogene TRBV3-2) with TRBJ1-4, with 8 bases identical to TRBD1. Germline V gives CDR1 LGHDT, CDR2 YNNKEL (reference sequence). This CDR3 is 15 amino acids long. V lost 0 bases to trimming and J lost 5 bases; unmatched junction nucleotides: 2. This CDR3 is CASSQDRQGNEKLFF. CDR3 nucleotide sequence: TGTGCCAGCAGCCAAGACAGACAGGGGAATGAAAAACTGTTTTTT.

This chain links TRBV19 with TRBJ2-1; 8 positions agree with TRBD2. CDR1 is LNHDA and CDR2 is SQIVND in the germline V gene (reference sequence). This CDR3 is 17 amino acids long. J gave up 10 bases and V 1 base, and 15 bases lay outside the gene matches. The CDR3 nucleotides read TGTGCCAGTAGTATAGCTACTAGCGGCTTTAAATGGGTAGAGCAGTTCTTC. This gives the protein CASSIATSGFKWVEQFF.

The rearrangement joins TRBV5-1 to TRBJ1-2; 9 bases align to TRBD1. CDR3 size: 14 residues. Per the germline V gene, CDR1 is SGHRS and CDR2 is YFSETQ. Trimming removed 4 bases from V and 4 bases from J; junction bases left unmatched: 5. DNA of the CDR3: TGCGCCAGCAGCCGGACAGGGGCCCCCTATGGCTACACCTTC. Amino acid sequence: CASSRTGAPYGYTF.

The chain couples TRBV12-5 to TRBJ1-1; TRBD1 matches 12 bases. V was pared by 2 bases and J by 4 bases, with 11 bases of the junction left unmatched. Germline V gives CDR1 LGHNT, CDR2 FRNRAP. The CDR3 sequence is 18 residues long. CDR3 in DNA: TGTGCTAGTGGTTTGCCCCCCCCGGGACAGGGGGCTATCACTGAAGCTTTCTTT. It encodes CASGLPPPGQGAITEAFF.

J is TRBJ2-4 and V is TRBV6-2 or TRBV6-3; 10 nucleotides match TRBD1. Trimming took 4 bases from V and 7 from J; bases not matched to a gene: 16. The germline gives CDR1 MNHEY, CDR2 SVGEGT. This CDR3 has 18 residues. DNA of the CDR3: TGTGCCAGCAGTTCAGGGACAGGGGAACTGAACTTTGAGAACATTCAGTACTTC. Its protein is CASSSGTGELNFENIQYF.

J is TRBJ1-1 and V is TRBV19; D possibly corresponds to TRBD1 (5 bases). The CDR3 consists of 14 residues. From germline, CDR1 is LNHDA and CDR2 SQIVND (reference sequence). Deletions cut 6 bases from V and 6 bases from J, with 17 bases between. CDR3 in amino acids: CASRPAGGRAEAFF. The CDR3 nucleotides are TGTGCCAGTAGACCCGCCGGGGGTAGGGCTGAAGCTTTCTTT.

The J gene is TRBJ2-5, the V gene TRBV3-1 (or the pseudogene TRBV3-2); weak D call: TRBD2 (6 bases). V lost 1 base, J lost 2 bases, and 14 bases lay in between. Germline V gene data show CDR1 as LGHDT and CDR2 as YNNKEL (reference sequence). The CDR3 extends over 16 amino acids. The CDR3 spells CASSQVLARPQETQYF. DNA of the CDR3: TGTGCCAGCAGCCAAGTGCTAGCGCGACCTCAAGAGACCCAGTACTTC.

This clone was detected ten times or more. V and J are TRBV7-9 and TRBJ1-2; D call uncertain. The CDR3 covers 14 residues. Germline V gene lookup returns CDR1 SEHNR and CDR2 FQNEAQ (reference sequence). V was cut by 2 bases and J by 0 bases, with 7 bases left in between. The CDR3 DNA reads TGTGCCAGCAGCTTACAGTTTACTAACTATGGCTACACCTTC. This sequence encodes CASSLQFTNYGYTF.

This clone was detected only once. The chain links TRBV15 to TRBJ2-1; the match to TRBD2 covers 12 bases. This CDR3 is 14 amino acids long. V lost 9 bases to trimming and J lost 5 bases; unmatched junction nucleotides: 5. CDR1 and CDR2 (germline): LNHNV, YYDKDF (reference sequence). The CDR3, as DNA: TGTGCCACTCGAAGACTAGCGGGAGACAATGAGCAGTTCTTC. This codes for CATRRLAGDNEQFF.